This T cell receptor beta chain derives from a study of patients and donors after allogeneic stem cell transplantation. CDR1 and CDR2 from the germline V gene are SGHVS and FQNEAQ. This CDR3 spans 11 amino acids. Trimming left V 6 bases short and J 11 bases short, with 11 bases between. From the RT-PCR reads, TCRdb called clonotypes with MiXCR, one entry per CDR3 protein. The sample lists about 200,000 distinct CDR3 sequences; about 40% were seen once. The chain employs TRBV7-8 and TRBJ2-1, with unresolved D. This TCR was recovered from a human donor who was either an allogeneic HSCT recipient or a stem cell or donor lymphocyte infusion donor (not recorded which). It is not recorded whose cells these are; they may come from a transplant donor. Sequenced sample: blood, either unsorted or a sorted T cell fraction (not recorded which). CDR3 protein: CASRDVYQQFF. CDR3 DNA: TGTGCCAGCAGGGATGTATACCAGCAGTTCTTC.